Given below is one TCR beta chain in context. The data originate from a study of blood T cell repertoires in COVID-19. Study as a whole: COVID-19 samples from acute and convalescent phases originated in the United States, Italy and Spain. The analysed material was cDNA or gDNA that came from T cells, B-cell-depleted T cells, or PBMCs.

V lost 8 bases, J lost 8 bases, and 15 bases lay in between. Looked up from germline, CDR1 is SNHLY and CDR2 is FYNNEI. This CDR3 comprises 13 residues. Per the authors' pipeline: Researchers report that nucleated cell counts were estimated from reference gene primer amplification. Libraries were prepared by immunoSEQ multiplex PCR; TCRdb keeps only in-frame clonotypes and omits some of them. V, J and clone size are taken as reported in that table, and D and trimming were inferred from the DNA itself. Of about 120,000 clones listed, approximately 90% are singletons. The V call is TRBV2, the J call TRBJ2-2; maybe TRBD1 (5 bases). The sequence was collected from a human donor with acute or convalescent COVID-19. The donor label of this sample is uncertain. Sequences were obtained from peripheral blood. The CDR3 protein is CASWGSTGGELFF. The CDR3, as DNA: TGTGCCAGCTGGGGCAGCACCGGTGGGGAGCTGTTTTTT.